This TCR beta chain was captured in a study of T-cell reconstitution after alpha-beta-depleted transplantation in children. Concerning this clonotype: The antigen is unknown.

Preparing the TCRbeta library involved the use of unique molecular identifiers. From the PCR reads, TCRdb called clonotypes with MiXCR, one entry per CDR3 protein. The table has about 15,000 distinct CDR3 sequences, around 12% seen once; the top ten hold about 71%. Study findings and constraints: In patients about two months after transplant, alpha-beta T cells reportedly arose from several hundred expanded graft clones. It was surviving recipient T cells and thymic progenitors that gave some patients high TCRbeta diversity at day 60. Most T-cell counts and diversity one year after the transplant came from T cells that were newly produced.

The ends lost 6 bases at V and 1 base at J; junction bases unmatched: 17. The germline CDR1 and CDR2 sequences are DFQATT and SNEGSKA (reference sequence). The CDR3 is made up of 18 amino acids. This chain uses TRBV20-1 with TRBJ2-3; TRBD2 matches 9 bases. The starting material was PBMCs, mostly from graft donor cells, obtained 180 days after TCRalphabeta/CD19-depleted stem cell transplant. The source of this sequence is a boy younger than two who had a stem cell transplant for Wiskott-Aldrich syndrome, so the T cells may come from the graft donor. CDR3 DNA sequence: TGCAGTGCCCGACTAGCGGTGGGGCAGGCTAGCGGCACAGATACGCAGTATTTT. Translated: CSARLAVGQASGTDTQYF.